Following are 23 T cell receptor beta chains from one sample sequenced in a study of blood T cell repertoires in COVID-19. Clones were read by immunoSEQ multiplex PCR, and TCRdb kept only the in-frame ones, dropping some. The sample lists about 160,000 clones, 79% occurring once. Specimen: peripheral blood. The source is a woman in her sixties or seventies with COVID-19, enrolled during active disease.

The chain links TRBV19 to TRBJ2-7; 8 bases agree with TRBD2. The junction had 13 bases not matched to a gene; V was cut back by 9 bases and J by 3 bases. Germline CDR1 and CDR2: LNHDA and SQIVND (reference sequence). The CDR3 is 15 residues long. CDR3 sequence: CASALKRERGYEQYF. CDR3 nucleotide sequence: TGTGCCAGCGCGCTAAAGCGGGAGAGGGGCTACGAGCAGTACTTC.

In this sample, this clone turned up a few times. CDR3 loop: CASSEAPGESNQPQHF. CDR3 nucleotide sequence: TGTGCCAGCAGTGAAGCCCCCGGGGAGAGCAATCAGCCCCAGCATTTT. The chain uses TRBV6-1 and TRBJ1-5; no firm D call. The CDR3 runs to 16 residues. Germline V lookup: CDR1 MNHNS, CDR2 SASEGT. V was cut by 0 bases and J by 1 base, with 10 bases left in between.

V and J are TRBV2 and TRBJ1-5; TRBD1 matches 9 bases. The germline CDR1 and CDR2 sequences are SNHLY and FYNNEI. Germline trimming cut 5 bases from V and 4 bases from J; bases unmatched to any gene: 3. CDR3 size: 14 residues. The CDR3 spells CASSRTGENQPQHF. CDR3 coding DNA: TGTGCCAGCAGTCGGACAGGGGAAAATCAGCCCCAGCATTTT.

The CDR3 DNA is TGTGCCAGCAGTTGTCCAGGGGGATCGGGAGCTTTCTTT. This encodes CASSCPGGSGAFF. The chain joins TRBV21-1 to TRBJ1-1; the table assigns TRBD1, which was not confirmed against the DNA. TRBV21-1 is a listed pseudogene. The length of the CDR3 is 13 residues.

The V and J genes are TRBV20-1 and TRBJ2-7, with unresolved D. Per germline, CDR1 DFQATT and CDR2 SNEGSKA (reference sequence). Trimming shortened V by 6 bases and J by 6 bases, and 12 bases separated the two germline ends. The CDR3 is 11 residues long. CDR3 nucleotides: TGCAGTGCCCTCACAGTGGGCGAGCAGTACGTC. Protein sequence: CSALTVGEQYV.

This chain uses TRBV27 with TRBJ2-7; 9 bases are shared with TRBD1. CDR3 size: 15 residues. After removal of 3 bases from V and 7 bases from J, the junction contained 10 bases not matched to a gene. Germline V gives CDR1 MNHEY, CDR2 SMNVEV (reference sequence). CDR3 DNA: TGTGCCAGCAGTTTTTTTCGGGACAGGGCCTCAGAGCAGTACTTC. It specifies CASSFFRDRASEQYF.

The V gene is TRBV11-2, the J gene TRBJ1-4, with D tentatively TRBD1 (5 bases). The germline V gene encodes CDR1 SGHAT and CDR2 FQNNGV. V was pared by 6 bases and J by 8 bases, with 16 bases between. The CDR3 loop spans 14 amino acids. Here the CDR3 DNA reads TGTGCCAGCAGTCGACGGGGCGCGGGAGAAAAACTGTTTTTT. Its protein is CASSRRGAGEKLFF. The full variable domain, rest sourced from reference TRBV11-2 and TRBJ1-4, is EAGVAQSPRYKIIEKRQSVAFWCNPISGHATLYWYQQILGQGPKLLIQFQNNGVVDDSQLPKDRFSAERLKGVDSTLKIQPAKLEDSAVYLCASSRRGAGEKLFFGSGTQLSVL.

The J gene is TRBJ1-2, the V gene TRBV3-1 (or the pseudogene TRBV3-2); possible D gene TRBD1, 5 bases. Germline-derived CDR1 and CDR2 are LGHDT and YNNKEL (reference sequence). V was shortened by 0 bases and J by 5 bases, with 13 bases between the two germline ends. The CDR3 is made up of 15 amino acids. The DNA of the CDR3 is TGTGCCAGCAGCCAAGATTTGGGGGAGGTATATGGCTACACCTTC. Residues: CASSQDLGEVYGYTF.

The chain uses TRBV29-1 and TRBJ1-1, with D tentatively TRBD1 (5 bases). This CDR3 spans 13 amino acids. V lost 3 bases, J lost 4 bases, and 12 bases lay in between. Germline V lookup: CDR1 SQVTM, CDR2 ANQGSEA. This CDR3 is CSVETSGATEAFF. For the CDR3, the DNA is TGCAGCGTTGAGACGTCTGGGGCCACTGAAGCTTTCTTT.

This clone appeared a few times. The chain links TRBV24-1 to TRBJ1-4, with TRBD1 matching 8 bases. The CDR3 extends over 13 amino acids. V trimming: 11 bases; J trimming: 6 bases; junction bases outside the gene matches: 7. Germline CDR1 and CDR2: KGHDR and SFDVKD. DNA of the CDR3: TGTGCCATCCCCAGGGGGCTTTATGAAAAACTGTTTTTT. Protein: CAIPRGLYEKLFF.

The chain has TRBV4-1 and TRBJ2-7; D might be TRBD2 (5 bases). The CDR3 contains 14 residues. With 1 base removed from V and 3 bases from J, the gap between germline ends came to 10 bases. From germline, CDR1 is MGHRA and CDR2 YSYEKL. Here the CDR3 DNA reads TGCGCCAGCAGCCAAGCGCCAGGAGGCTACGAGCAGTACTTC. This sequence encodes CASSQAPGGYEQYF.

Ten or more counts support this clone. The chain has TRBV5-4 and TRBJ2-2, with TRBD2 identical over 8 bases. CDR1 is SGHNT, CDR2 YYREEE, per germline (reference sequence). Trimming at V came to 3 bases and at J to 4 bases, leaving 8 bases not matched to a gene. The CDR3 runs 16 residues. Here the CDR3 reads CASSYGGAGGTGELFF. DNA for the CDR3: TGTGCCAGCAGCTACGGGGGGGCGGGAGGCACCGGGGAGCTGTTTTTT.

The rearrangement links TRBV4-2 to TRBJ1-6, with TRBD1 identical over 7 bases. Germline CDR1 reads LGHNA; CDR2 reads YNFKEQ. Trimming at V came to 0 bases and at J to 7 bases, leaving 3 bases not matched to a gene. This CDR3 is 15 amino acids long. The CDR3 loop is CASSQDPGGNSPLHF. CDR3 in DNA: TGTGCCAGCAGCCAAGATCCAGGGGGGAATTCACCCCTCCACTTT.

This chain joins TRBV28 and TRBJ2-2, with D perhaps matching TRBD1 (5 bases). Germline V gene sequence: CDR1 MDHEN, CDR2 SYDVKM. This CDR3 has 15 amino acids. V lost 5 bases to trimming and J lost 6 bases, with 16 bases between them. CDR3 loop: CASSLHSQVSGELFF. DNA for the CDR3: TGTGCCAGCAGTCTCCATTCACAGGTTTCCGGGGAGCTGTTTTTT.

This clone was observed a single time. The rearrangement joins TRBV7-2 to TRBJ2-7; 10 bases fit TRBD2. CDR3 length: 14 amino acids. CDR1 and CDR2 (germline): SGHTA, FQGNSA. The junction had 3 bases not matched to a gene; V was cut back by 3 bases and J by 4 bases. DNA for the CDR3: TGTGCCAGCAGCTTCGGACTAGCGGAATACGAGCAGTACTTC. This encodes CASSFGLAEYEQYF.

The gene calls are TRBV6-5 and TRBJ2-7; D might be TRBD1 (5 bases). CDR3 length: 12 amino acids. V shed 7 bases and J shed 2 bases, with 9 bases lying between them. Per germline, CDR1 MNHEY and CDR2 SVGAGI. CDR3 region: CASKDSTYEQYF. CDR3 DNA sequence: TGTGCCAGCAAAGACAGCACCTACGAGCAGTACTTC.

The chain combines TRBV5-6 with TRBJ2-1; possibly TRBD2 for D (6 bases). The CDR3 length is 14 residues. The germline V gene encodes CDR1 SGHDT and CDR2 YYEEEE. Deletions cut 3 bases from V and 3 bases from J, with 10 bases between. The CDR3 is CASSSGLFYNEQFF. DNA for the CDR3: TGTGCCAGCAGCTCGGGACTTTTCTACAATGAGCAGTTCTTC.

This clone was recorded a few times. J is TRBJ2-7 and V is TRBV11-2; D is ambiguous. The CDR3 sequence is 13 residues long. Trimming shortened V by 1 base and J by 3 bases, and 7 bases separated the two germline ends. Germline assignment: CDR1 SGHAT and CDR2 FQNNGV. The CDR3 reads CASSLARIYEQYF. The CDR3 region has the DNA TGTGCCAGCAGCTTAGCTAGAATCTACGAGCAGTACTTC.

The genes are TRBV20-1 and TRBJ2-5; D is ambiguous. This CDR3 is built from 14 residues. Germline CDR1 reads DFQATT; CDR2 reads SNEGSKA (reference sequence). V lost 3 bases, J lost 3 bases, and 14 bases lay in between. The CDR3 loop reads CSASSRNPKETQYF. The CDR3 bases are TGCAGTGCTAGTTCCAGGAACCCAAAAGAGACCCAGTACTTC.

The chain links TRBV7-3 to TRBJ2-2, with 11 positions matching TRBD2. The CDR3 extends over 16 amino acids. V was clipped by 5 bases and J by 0 bases; unmatched bases: 2. Germline CDR1 is SGHTA and CDR2 is FQGTGA. CDR3 sequence (DNA): TGTGCCAGCAGCATGACTAGCGGGACGAACACCGGGGAGCTGTTTTTT. This translates into CASSMTSGTNTGELFF.

The V call is TRBV5-1, the J call TRBJ2-7, with 10 bases identical to TRBD2. This CDR3 comprises 15 residues. The germline CDR1 and CDR2 sequences are SGHRS and YFSETQ. Losses at the gene ends were 5 bases for V and 0 bases for J; bases not matched to a gene: 5. In nucleotides, the CDR3 is TGCGCCAGCAGGCCCGGACTAGCGGTCTCCTACGAGCAGTACTTC. It specifies CASRPGLAVSYEQYF.

This clone was seen a single time. The rearrangement uses TRBV3-1 (or the pseudogene TRBV3-2) and TRBJ1-6; TRBD1 matches 7 bases. Germline lookup yields CDR1 LGHDT and CDR2 YNNKEL (reference sequence). The CDR3 runs 16 residues. V gave up 2 bases and J gave up 5 bases; unmatched junction bases: 6. CDR3: CASSQRGRGNNSPLHF. CDR3 nucleotide sequence: TGTGCCAGCAGCCAAAGGGGCAGGGGGAATAATTCACCCCTCCACTTT.

The chain combines TRBV19 with TRBJ2-1, with no clear D. Germline loops: CDR1 LNHDA, CDR2 SQIVND (reference sequence). The CDR3 totals 13 residues. V was trimmed by 5 bases and J by 2 bases, leaving 7 bases between them. CDR3 loop: CASSPRTYNEQFF. The CDR3 nucleotides read TGTGCCAGTAGTCCCCGTACCTACAATGAGCAGTTCTTC.